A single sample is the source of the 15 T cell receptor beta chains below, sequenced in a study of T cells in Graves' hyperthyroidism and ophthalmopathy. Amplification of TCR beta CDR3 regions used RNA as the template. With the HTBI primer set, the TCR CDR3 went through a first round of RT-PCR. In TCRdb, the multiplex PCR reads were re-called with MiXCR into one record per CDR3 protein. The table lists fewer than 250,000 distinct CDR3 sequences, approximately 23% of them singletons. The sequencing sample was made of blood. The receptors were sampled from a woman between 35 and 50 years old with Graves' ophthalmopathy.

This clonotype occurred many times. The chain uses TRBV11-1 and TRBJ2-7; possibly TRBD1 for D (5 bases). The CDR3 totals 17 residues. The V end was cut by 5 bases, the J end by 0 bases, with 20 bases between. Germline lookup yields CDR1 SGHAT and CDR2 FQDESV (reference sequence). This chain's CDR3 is CASSPLGVRRDSYEQYF. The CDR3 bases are TGTGCCAGCAGCCCCCTAGGGGTGCGGAGAGACTCCTACGAGCAGTACTTC.

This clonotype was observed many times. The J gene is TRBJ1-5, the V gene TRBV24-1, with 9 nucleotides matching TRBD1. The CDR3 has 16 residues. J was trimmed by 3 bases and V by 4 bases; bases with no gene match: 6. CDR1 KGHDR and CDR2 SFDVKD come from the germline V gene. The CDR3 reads CATSDRGQGLNQPQHF. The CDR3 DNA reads TGTGCCACCAGTGACCGCGGACAGGGGCTCAATCAGCCCCAGCATTTT.

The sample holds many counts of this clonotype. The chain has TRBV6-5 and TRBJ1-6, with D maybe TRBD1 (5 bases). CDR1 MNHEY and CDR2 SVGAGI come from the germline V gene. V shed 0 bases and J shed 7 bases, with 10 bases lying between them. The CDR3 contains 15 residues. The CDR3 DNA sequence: TGTGCCAGCAGTTACTCAAAAGGGGACAATTCACCCCTCCACTTT. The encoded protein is CASSYSKGDNSPLHF.

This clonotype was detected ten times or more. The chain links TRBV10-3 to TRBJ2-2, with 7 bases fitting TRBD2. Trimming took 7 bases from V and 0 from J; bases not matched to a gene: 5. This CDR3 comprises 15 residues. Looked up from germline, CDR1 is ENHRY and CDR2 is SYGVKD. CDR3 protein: CAIMSSGANTGELFF. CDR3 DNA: TGTGCCATCATGTCGAGCGGGGCGAACACCGGGGAGCTGTTTTTT.

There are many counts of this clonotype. The CDR3, as DNA: TGTGCCAGCAGTCCCCGGGAAGCCTATAATTCACCCCTCCACTTT. Its protein product is CASSPREAYNSPLHF. This rearrangement joins TRBV28 to TRBJ1-6; no clear D. Trimming shortened V by 5 bases and J by 2 bases, and 10 bases separated the two germline ends. Germline assignment: CDR1 MDHEN and CDR2 SYDVKM. There are 15 residues in the CDR3.

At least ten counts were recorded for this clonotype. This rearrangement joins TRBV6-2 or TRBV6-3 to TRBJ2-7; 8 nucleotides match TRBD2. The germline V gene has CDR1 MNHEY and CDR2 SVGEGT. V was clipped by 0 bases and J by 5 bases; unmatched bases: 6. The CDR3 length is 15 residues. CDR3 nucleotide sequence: TGTGCCAGCAGTTACTCGGGCGGGAGGAGCAACGAGCAGTACTTC. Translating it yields CASSYSGGRSNEQYF.

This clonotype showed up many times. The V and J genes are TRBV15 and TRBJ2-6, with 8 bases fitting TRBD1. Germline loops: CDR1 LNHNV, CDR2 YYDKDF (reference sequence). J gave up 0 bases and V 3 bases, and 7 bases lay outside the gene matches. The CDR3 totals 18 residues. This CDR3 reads CATSRGTGQASGANVLTF. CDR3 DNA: TGTGCCACCAGCAGGGGCACGGGACAGGCCTCTGGGGCCAACGTCCTGACTTTC.

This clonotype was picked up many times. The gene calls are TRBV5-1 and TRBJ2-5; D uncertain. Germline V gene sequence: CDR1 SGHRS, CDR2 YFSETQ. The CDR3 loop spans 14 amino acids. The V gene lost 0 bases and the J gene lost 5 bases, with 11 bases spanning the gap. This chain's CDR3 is CASSLGTAGETQYF. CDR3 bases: TGCGCCAGCAGCTTGGGAACAGCTGGGGAGACCCAGTACTTC.

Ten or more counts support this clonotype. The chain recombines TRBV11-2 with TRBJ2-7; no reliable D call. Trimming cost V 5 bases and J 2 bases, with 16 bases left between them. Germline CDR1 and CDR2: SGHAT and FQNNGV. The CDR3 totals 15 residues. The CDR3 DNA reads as TGTGCCAGCAGCCGCATGGGCTGGCAGCCCTACGAGCAGTACTTC. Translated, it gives CASSRMGWQPYEQYF. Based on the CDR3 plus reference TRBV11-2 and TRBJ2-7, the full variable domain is EAGVAQSPRYKIIEKRQSVAFWCNPISGHATLYWYQQILGQGPKLLIQFQNNGVVDDSQLPKDRFSAERLKGVDSTLKIQPAKLEDSAVYLCASSRMGWQPYEQYFGPGTRLTVT.

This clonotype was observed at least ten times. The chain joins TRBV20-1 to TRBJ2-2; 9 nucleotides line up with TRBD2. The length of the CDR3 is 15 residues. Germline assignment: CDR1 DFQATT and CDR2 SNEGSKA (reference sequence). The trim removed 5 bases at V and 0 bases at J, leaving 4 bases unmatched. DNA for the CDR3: TGCAGTGCTGTTAGCGGGGGAGCGAACACCGGGGAGCTGTTTTTT. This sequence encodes CSAVSGGANTGELFF.

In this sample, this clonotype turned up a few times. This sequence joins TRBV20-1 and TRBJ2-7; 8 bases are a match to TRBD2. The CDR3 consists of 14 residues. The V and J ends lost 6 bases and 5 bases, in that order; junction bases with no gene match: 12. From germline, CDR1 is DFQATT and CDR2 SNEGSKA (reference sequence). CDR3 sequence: CSADLTAGADEQYF. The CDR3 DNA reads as TGCAGTGCGGACCTGACAGCGGGAGCGGACGAGCAGTACTTC.

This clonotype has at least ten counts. CDR3 residues: CASRSYRQGYEQYF. Written as DNA, the CDR3 is TGTGCCAGCAGAAGCTACAGACAGGGTTACGAGCAGTACTTC. The chain is built from TRBV27 and TRBJ2-7, with 7 bases identical to TRBD1. The CDR3 runs to 14 residues. Germline-derived CDR1 and CDR2 are MNHEY and SMNVEV (reference sequence). Trimming cost V 6 bases and J 4 bases; bases outside gene matches: 9.

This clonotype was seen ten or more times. CDR3 bases: TGCGCCAGCAGCTTCCTAGCGGACCAAGAGACCCAGTACTTC. This codes for CASSFLADQETQYF. The rearrangement uses TRBV5-1 and TRBJ2-5; TRBD2 matches at 7 bases. The CDR3 contains 14 residues. CDR1 SGHRS and CDR2 YFSETQ come from the germline V gene. Losses at the gene ends were 2 bases for V and 0 bases for J; bases not matched to a gene: 1.

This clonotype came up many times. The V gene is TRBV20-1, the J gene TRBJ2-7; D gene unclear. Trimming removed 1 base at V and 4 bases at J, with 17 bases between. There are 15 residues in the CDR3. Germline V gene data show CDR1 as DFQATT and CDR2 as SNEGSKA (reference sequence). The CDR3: CSARAPLSSLYEQYF. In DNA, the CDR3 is TGCAGTGCTAGAGCCCCCCTGAGTTCCCTATACGAGCAGTACTTC.

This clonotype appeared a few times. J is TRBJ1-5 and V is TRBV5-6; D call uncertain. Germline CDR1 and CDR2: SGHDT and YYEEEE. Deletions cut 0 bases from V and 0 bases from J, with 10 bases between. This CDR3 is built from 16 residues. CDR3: CASSLGERDSNQPQHF. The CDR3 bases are TGTGCCAGCAGCTTGGGGGAGAGGGATAGCAATCAGCCCCAGCATTTT.